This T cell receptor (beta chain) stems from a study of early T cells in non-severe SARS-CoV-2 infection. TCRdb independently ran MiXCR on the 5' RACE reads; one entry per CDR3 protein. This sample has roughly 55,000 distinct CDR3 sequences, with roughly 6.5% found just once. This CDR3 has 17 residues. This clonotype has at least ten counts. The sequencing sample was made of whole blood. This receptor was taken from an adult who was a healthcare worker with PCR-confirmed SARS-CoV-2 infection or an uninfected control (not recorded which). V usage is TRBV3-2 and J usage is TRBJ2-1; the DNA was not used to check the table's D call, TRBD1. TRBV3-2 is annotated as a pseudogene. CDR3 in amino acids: CASSPRRADRVSDEQFF. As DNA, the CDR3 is TGTGCCAGCAGCCCACGCCGTGCCGACAGGGTTAGCGATGAGCAGTTCTTC.